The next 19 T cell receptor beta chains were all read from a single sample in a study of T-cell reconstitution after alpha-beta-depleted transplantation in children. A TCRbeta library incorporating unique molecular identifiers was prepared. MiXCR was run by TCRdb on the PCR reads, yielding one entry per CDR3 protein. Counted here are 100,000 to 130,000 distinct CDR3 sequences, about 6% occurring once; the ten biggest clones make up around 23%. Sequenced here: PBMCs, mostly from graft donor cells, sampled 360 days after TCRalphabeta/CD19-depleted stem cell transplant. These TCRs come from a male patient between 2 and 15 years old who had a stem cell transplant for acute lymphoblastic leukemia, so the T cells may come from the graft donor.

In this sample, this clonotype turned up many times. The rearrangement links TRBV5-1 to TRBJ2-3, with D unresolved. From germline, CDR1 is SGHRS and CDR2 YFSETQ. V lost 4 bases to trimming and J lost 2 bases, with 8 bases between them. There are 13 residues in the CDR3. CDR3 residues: CASSRWLTDTQYF. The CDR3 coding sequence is TGCGCCAGCAGCAGATGGCTCACAGATACGCAGTATTTT.

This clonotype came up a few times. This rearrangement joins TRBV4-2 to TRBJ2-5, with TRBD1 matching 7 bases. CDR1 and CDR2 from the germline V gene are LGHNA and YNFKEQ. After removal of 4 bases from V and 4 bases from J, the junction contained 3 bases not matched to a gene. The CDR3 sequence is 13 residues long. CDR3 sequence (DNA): TGTGCCAGCAGCCCCCGACAGGGAGAGACCCAGTACTTC. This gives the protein CASSPRQGETQYF.

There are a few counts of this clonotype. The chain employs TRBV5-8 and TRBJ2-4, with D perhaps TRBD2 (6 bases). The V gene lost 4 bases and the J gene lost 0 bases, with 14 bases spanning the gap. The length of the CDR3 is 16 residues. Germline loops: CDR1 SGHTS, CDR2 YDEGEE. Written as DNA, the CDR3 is TGTGCCAGCAGCCCCTCGGGGGTTCTAGCCAAAAACATTCAGTACTTC. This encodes CASSPSGVLAKNIQYF.

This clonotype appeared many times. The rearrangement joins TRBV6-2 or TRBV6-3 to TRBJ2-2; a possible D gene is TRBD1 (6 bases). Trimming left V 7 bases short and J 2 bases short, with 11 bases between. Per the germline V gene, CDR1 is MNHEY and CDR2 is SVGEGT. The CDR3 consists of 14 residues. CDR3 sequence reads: CASTRTANTGELFF. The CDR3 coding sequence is TGTGCCAGCACACGGACAGCAAACACCGGGGAGCTGTTTTTT.

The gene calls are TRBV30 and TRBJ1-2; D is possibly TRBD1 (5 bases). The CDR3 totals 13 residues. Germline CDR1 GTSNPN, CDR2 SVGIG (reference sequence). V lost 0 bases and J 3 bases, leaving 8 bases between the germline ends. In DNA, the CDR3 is TGTGCCTGGAGTGTACGCAGGGACTATGGCTACACCTTC. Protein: CAWSVRRDYGYTF.

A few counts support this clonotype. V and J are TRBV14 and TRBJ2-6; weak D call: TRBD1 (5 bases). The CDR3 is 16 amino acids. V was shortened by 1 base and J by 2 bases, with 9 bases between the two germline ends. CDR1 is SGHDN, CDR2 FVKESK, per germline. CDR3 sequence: CASSQAGYAGANVLTF. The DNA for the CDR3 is TGTGCCAGCAGCCAAGCAGGGTACGCTGGGGCCAACGTCCTGACTTTC.

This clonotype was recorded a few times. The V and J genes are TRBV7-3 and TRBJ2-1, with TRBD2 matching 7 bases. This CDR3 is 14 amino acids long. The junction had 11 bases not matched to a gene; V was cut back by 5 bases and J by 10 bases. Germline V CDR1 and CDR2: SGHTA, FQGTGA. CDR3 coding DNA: TGTGCCAGCAGCCTCTATGGCGGGAGTGAGGAGCAGTTCTTC. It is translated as CASSLYGGSEEQFF.

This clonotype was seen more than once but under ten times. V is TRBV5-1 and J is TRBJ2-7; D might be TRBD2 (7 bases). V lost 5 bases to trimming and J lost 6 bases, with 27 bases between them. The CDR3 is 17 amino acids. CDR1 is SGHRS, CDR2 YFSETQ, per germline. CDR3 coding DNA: TGCGCCAGCAGACGGGACCTCGGGGAGGGGGTTACCCGCGAGCAGTACTTC. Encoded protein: CASRRDLGEGVTREQYF.

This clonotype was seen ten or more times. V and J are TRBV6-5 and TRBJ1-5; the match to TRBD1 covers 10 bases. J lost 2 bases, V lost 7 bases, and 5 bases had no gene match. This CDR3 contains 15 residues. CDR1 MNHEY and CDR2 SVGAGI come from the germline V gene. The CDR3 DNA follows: TGTGCCAGCACCGCAGGGACAGGGGGCAATCAGCCCCAGCATTTT. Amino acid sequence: CASTAGTGGNQPQHF.

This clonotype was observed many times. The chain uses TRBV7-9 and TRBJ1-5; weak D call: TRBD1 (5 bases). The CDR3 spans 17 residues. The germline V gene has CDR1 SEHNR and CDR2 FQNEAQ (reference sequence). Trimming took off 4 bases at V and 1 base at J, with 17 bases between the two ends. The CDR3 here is CASSSKGEGKSNQPQHF. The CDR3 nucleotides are TGTGCCAGCAGCTCCAAAGGGGAAGGGAAAAGCAATCAGCCCCAGCATTTT.

CDR3 in amino acids: CASSLTRGGNTIYF. In nucleotides, the CDR3 is TGTGCCAGCAGTCTCACCAGGGGCGGAAACACCATATATTTT. V is TRBV6-1 and J is TRBJ1-3, with a weak D call TRBD1 (6 bases). Per the germline V gene, CDR1 is MNHNS and CDR2 is SASEGT. Trimming shortened V by 5 bases and J by 4 bases, and 12 bases separated the two germline ends. The CDR3 runs to 14 residues.

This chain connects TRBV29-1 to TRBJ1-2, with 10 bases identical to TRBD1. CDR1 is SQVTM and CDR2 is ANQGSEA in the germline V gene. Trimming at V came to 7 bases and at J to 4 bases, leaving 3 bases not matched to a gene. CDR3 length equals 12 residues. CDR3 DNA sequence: TGCAGCGGGGACAGGGGCACCTATGGCTACACCTTC. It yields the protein CSGDRGTYGYTF.

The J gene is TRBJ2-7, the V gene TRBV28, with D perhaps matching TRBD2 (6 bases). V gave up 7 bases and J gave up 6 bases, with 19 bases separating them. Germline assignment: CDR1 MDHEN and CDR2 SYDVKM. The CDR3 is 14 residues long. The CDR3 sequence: CASTLVGGWGEQYF. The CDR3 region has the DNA TGTGCCAGCACCTTAGTTGGGGGGTGGGGCGAGCAGTACTTC.

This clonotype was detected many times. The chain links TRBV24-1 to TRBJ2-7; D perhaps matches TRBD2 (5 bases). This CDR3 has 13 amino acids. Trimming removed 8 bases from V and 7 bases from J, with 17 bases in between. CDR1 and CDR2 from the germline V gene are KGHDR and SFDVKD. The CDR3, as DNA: TGTGCCACCACGCCAGGATCTCCGGGGGAGCAGTACTTC. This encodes CATTPGSPGEQYF.

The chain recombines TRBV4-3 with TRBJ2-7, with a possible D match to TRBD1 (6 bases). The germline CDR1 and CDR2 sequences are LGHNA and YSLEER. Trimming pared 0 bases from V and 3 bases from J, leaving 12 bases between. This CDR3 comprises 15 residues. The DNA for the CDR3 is TGCGCCAGCAGCCAAGATCGGGGACACCTCTACGAGCAGTACTTC. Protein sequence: CASSQDRGHLYEQYF.

CDR3 residues: CSVDRIGNEQFF. CDR3 coding DNA: TGCAGCGTTGATAGGATAGGGAATGAGCAGTTCTTC. The V gene is TRBV29-1, the J gene TRBJ2-1, with D hard to call. This CDR3 comprises 12 residues. Germline V gene lookup returns CDR1 SQVTM and CDR2 ANQGSEA. The V end lost 3 bases, the J end lost 7 bases, and 10 bases lay between the germline ends.

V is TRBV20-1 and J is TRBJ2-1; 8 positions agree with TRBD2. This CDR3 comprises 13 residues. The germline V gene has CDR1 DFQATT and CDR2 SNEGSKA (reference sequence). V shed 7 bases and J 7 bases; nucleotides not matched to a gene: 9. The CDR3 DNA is TGCAGTGGTCAGCGGGGGACAATTAATGAGCAGTTCTTC. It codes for CSGQRGTINEQFF.

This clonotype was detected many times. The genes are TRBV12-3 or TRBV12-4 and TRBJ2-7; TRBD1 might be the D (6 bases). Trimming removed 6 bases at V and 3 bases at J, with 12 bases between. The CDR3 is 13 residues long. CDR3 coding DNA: TGTGCCAGCAGAGGACAGACTTTCTACGAGCAGTACTTC. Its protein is CASRGQTFYEQYF.

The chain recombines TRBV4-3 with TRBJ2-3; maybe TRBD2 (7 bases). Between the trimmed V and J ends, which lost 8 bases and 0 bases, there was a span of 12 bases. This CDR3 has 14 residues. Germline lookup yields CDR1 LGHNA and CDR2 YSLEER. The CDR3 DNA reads TGCGCCAGCCAAGGGGGGGCTAGCACAGATACGCAGTATTTT. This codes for CASQGGASTDTQYF.